The rows below give T cell receptor beta chains drawn from one sample of a study of cytomegalovirus exposure and HLA in healthy donors. Here immunoSEQ multiplex PCR was the method, and the copy in TCRdb shows in-frame clones only, minus some. The table records over 120,000 clones, roughly 80% of them present only once. Source material: PBMCs. These receptors all come from a man aged 40-55 years in good health and CMV-seronegative. The CDR3 runs from the conserved cysteine through the conserved F or W. The D gene is left open where the match is weak. Some rows have no size entry. The others give once, few or many, or a class for an expanded clone.

d_call: -; j_call: TRBJ2-2; clone_size: -; v_call: TRBV5-1; cdr3_aa: CASSLEDPGELFF; cdr3_nt: TGCGCCAGCAGCCTCGAGGATCCCGGGGAGCTGTTTTTT
d_call: TRBD1; j_call: TRBJ2-2; clone_size: -; v_call: TRBV4-1; cdr3_aa: CASSQDRQGAWGELFF; cdr3_nt: TGCGCCAGCAGCCAAGACCGACAGGGGGCCTGGGGGGAGCTGTTTTTT
d_call: TRBD1; j_call: TRBJ2-5; clone_size: once; v_call: TRBV5-1; cdr3_aa: CASSLPEPGQGVQETQYF; cdr3_nt: TGCGCCAGCAGCTTGCCCGAACCGGGACAGGGTGTTCAAGAGACCCAGTACTTC
d_call: TRBD1; j_call: TRBJ1-6; clone_size: once; v_call: TRBV9; cdr3_aa: CASSVEGRGDSPLHF; cdr3_nt: TGTGCCAGCAGCGTAGAGGGCAGGGGGGATTCACCCCTCCACTTT
d_call: TRBD1; j_call: TRBJ1-1; clone_size: -; v_call: TRBV19; cdr3_aa: CASSLSTGGGGTEAFF; cdr3_nt: TGTGCCAGTAGTTTATCCACAGGGGGAGGGGGCACTGAAGCTTTCTTT
d_call: -; j_call: TRBJ2-7; clone_size: -; v_call: TRBV7-9; cdr3_aa: CASSPTRQGGSYEQYF; cdr3_nt: TGTGCCAGCAGTCCGACTAGACAGGGTGGCTCCTACGAGCAGTACTTC
d_call: -; j_call: TRBJ2-1; clone_size: -; v_call: TRBV9; cdr3_aa: CASSPTPIGTPISSNEQFF; cdr3_nt: TGTGCCAGCAGTCCCACTCCGATAGGGACTCCCATAAGCAGCAATGAGCAGTTCTTC
d_call: -; j_call: TRBJ1-2; clone_size: once; v_call: TRBV27; cdr3_aa: CASSPWETGSRGYTF; cdr3_nt: TGTGCCAGCAGTCCTTGGGAGACAGGTTCTCGTGGCTACACCTTC
d_call: -; j_call: TRBJ2-7; clone_size: once; v_call: TRBV12-5; cdr3_aa: CASGLLYREQYF; cdr3_nt: TGTGCTAGTGGTTTGTTGTATCGCGAGCAGTACTTC
d_call: -; j_call: TRBJ2-1; clone_size: -; v_call: TRBV14; cdr3_aa: CASSQGLRTGNNEQFF; cdr3_nt: TGTGCCAGCAGCCAAGGTCTACGGACCGGGAACAATGAGCAGTTCTTC
d_call: -; j_call: TRBJ2-1; clone_size: -; v_call: TRBV2; cdr3_aa: CATIRETAGNEQFF; cdr3_nt: TGTGCCACCATTAGAGAGACAGCAGGCAATGAGCAGTTCTTC
d_call: -; j_call: TRBJ2-7; clone_size: -; v_call: TRBV4-1; cdr3_aa: CASRGSSGLQQYF; cdr3_nt: TGCGCCAGCAGAGGTTCTTCAGGGTTGCAGCAGTACTTC
d_call: -; j_call: TRBJ1-1; clone_size: -; v_call: TRBV28; cdr3_aa: CASSPPRGKGTEAFF; cdr3_nt: TGTGCCAGCAGTCCTCCACGAGGGAAGGGAACTGAAGCTTTCTTT
d_call: -; j_call: TRBJ1-5; clone_size: -; v_call: TRBV2; cdr3_aa: CASSEALGSNQPQHF; cdr3_nt: TGTGCCAGCAGTGAAGCGCTTGGCAGTAATCAGCCCCAGCATTTT
d_call: TRBD1; j_call: TRBJ2-7; clone_size: -; v_call: TRBV19; cdr3_aa: CASMGTGEAYEQYF; cdr3_nt: TGTGCCAGTATGGGGACAGGAGAAGCCTACGAGCAGTACTTC
d_call: -; j_call: TRBJ2-3; clone_size: -; v_call: TRBV9; cdr3_aa: CASSVASSVGTDTQYF; cdr3_nt: TGTGCCAGCAGCGTAGCTTCTAGCGTCGGCACAGATACGCAGTATTTT
d_call: TRBD1; j_call: TRBJ2-3; clone_size: -; v_call: TRBV5-1; cdr3_aa: CASKGTASTDTQYF; cdr3_nt: TGCGCCAGCAAGGGGACAGCTAGCACAGATACGCAGTATTTT
d_call: TRBD1; j_call: TRBJ1-5; clone_size: -; v_call: TRBV5-1; cdr3_aa: CASSLDRGPNQPQHF; cdr3_nt: TGCGCCAGCAGCTTGGACAGGGGGCCAAATCAGCCCCAGCATTTT
d_call: -; j_call: TRBJ2-7; clone_size: -; v_call: TRBV5-1; cdr3_aa: CASSLDFPFRHVSSTREQYF; cdr3_nt: TGCGCCAGCAGCTTGGATTTTCCCTTCAGGCATGTTTCCTCTACTAGGGAGCAGTACTTC
d_call: -; j_call: TRBJ2-3; clone_size: -; v_call: TRBV10-2; cdr3_aa: CAIYRPPHREGVADTQYF; cdr3_nt: TGCGCCATCTACCGCCCCCCCCACAGGGAAGGGGTCGCAGATACGCAGTATTTT
d_call: -; j_call: TRBJ1-5; clone_size: -; v_call: TRBV11-2; cdr3_aa: CASSLGGQPQHF; cdr3_nt: TGTGCCAGCAGCTTAGGAGGGCAGCCCCAGCATTTT
d_call: TRBD1; j_call: TRBJ2-7; clone_size: -; v_call: TRBV7-8; cdr3_aa: CASSRKDRVSYEQYF; cdr3_nt: TGTGCCAGCAGCCGTAAGGACAGGGTTTCATACGAGCAGTACTTC
d_call: TRBD1; j_call: TRBJ1-5; clone_size: -; v_call: TRBV11-2; cdr3_aa: CASNEGARSNQPQHF; cdr3_nt: TGTGCCAGCAACGAGGGGGCGAGGAGCAATCAGCCCCAGCATTTT
d_call: -; j_call: TRBJ1-3; clone_size: -; v_call: TRBV21-1; cdr3_aa: CASSKALGTGLLSGNTIYF; cdr3_nt: TGTGCCAGCAGCAAAGCGCTCGGGACAGGCCTTCTCTCTGGAAACACCATATATTTT
d_call: -; j_call: TRBJ1-1; clone_size: -; v_call: TRBV9; cdr3_aa: CASSVVVWGQDTEAFF; cdr3_nt: TGTGCCAGCAGCGTAGTAGTGTGGGGGCAAGACACTGAAGCTTTCTTT
d_call: -; j_call: TRBJ1-2; clone_size: -; v_call: TRBV27; cdr3_aa: CASSLYGGEGYTF; cdr3_nt: TGTGCCAGCAGTTTATACGGAGGCGAAGGCTACACCTTC
d_call: -; j_call: TRBJ2-5; clone_size: -; v_call: TRBV5-4; cdr3_aa: CASSQGGDQETQYF; cdr3_nt: TGTGCCAGCAGCCAAGGGGGGGACCAAGAGACCCAGTACTTC
d_call: TRBD1; j_call: TRBJ1-1; clone_size: -; v_call: TRBV7-9; cdr3_aa: CASSQQGKRTEAFF; cdr3_nt: TGTGCCAGCAGCCAACAGGGGAAGAGAACTGAAGCTTTCTTT
d_call: -; j_call: TRBJ2-7; clone_size: -; v_call: TRBV30; cdr3_aa: CAWSGTVSSYEQYF; cdr3_nt: TGTGCCTGGAGCGGGACTGTAAGCTCCTACGAGCAGTACTTC
d_call: TRBD1; j_call: TRBJ1-5; clone_size: -; v_call: TRBV19; cdr3_aa: CASSEDRGLNQPQHF; cdr3_nt: TGTGCCAGTAGTGAGGACAGGGGGCTCAATCAGCCCCAGCATTTT
d_call: -; j_call: TRBJ2-2; clone_size: -; v_call: TRBV6-5; cdr3_aa: CASSYSIGGSTGELFF; cdr3_nt: TGTGCCAGCAGTTACTCGATCGGGGGTAGCACCGGGGAGCTGTTTTTT
d_call: TRBD2; j_call: TRBJ2-3; clone_size: -; v_call: TRBV18; cdr3_aa: CASSPPWSGGRTDTQYF; cdr3_nt: TGTGCCAGCTCACCACCGTGGAGCGGGGGCCGCACAGATACGCAGTATTTT
d_call: -; j_call: TRBJ2-5; clone_size: -; v_call: TRBV30; cdr3_aa: CAWTTESRQETQYF; cdr3_nt: TGTGCCTGGACTACAGAATCCCGCCAAGAGACCCAGTACTTC
d_call: TRBD1; j_call: TRBJ1-1; clone_size: -; v_call: TRBV11-2; cdr3_aa: CASSLTGEANEAFF; cdr3_nt: TGTGCCAGCAGCTTGACAGGGGAGGCAAATGAAGCTTTCTTT
d_call: -; j_call: TRBJ2-7; clone_size: -; v_call: TRBV5-6; cdr3_aa: CASSLASTTYEQYF; cdr3_nt: TGTGCCAGCAGCTTGGCCTCGACAACCTACGAGCAGTACTTC
d_call: TRBD1; j_call: TRBJ2-7; clone_size: -; v_call: TRBV18; cdr3_aa: CASSLSGQGAGEQYF; cdr3_nt: TGTGCCAGCTCACTTTCCGGACAGGGGGCGGGCGAGCAGTACTTC
d_call: -; j_call: TRBJ1-1; clone_size: -; v_call: TRBV30; cdr3_aa: CAWTRDHVTFF; cdr3_nt: TGTGCCTGGACCCGGGATCATGTTACTTTCTTT
d_call: -; j_call: TRBJ2-1; clone_size: -; v_call: TRBV5-1; cdr3_aa: CASSLTGDTYNEQFF; cdr3_nt: TGCGCCAGCAGCTTGACGGGGGATACCTACAATGAGCAGTTCTTC
d_call: -; j_call: TRBJ2-7; clone_size: -; v_call: TRBV27; cdr3_aa: CASSLKGEGGYEQYF; cdr3_nt: TGTGCCAGCAGTTTAAAAGGGGAGGGGGGCTACGAGCAGTACTTC
d_call: -; j_call: TRBJ2-7; clone_size: -; v_call: TRBV29-1; cdr3_aa: CSAGDTTYEQYF; cdr3_nt: TGCAGCGCCGGGGACACTACATACGAGCAGTACTTC
d_call: -; j_call: TRBJ1-1; clone_size: -; v_call: TRBV4-1; cdr3_aa: CASSQESWGGGEAFF; cdr3_nt: TGCGCCAGCAGCCAAGAAAGTTGGGGAGGGGGAGAAGCTTTCTTT
d_call: -; j_call: TRBJ1-6; clone_size: -; v_call: TRBV19; cdr3_aa: CASSETSSYNSPLHF; cdr3_nt: TGTGCCAGTAGTGAGACTAGCTCCTATAATTCACCCCTCCACTTT
d_call: -; j_call: TRBJ1-3; clone_size: few; v_call: TRBV27; cdr3_aa: CASSPIAGASSGNTIYF; cdr3_nt: TGTGCCAGCAGTCCCATTGCAGGGGCGAGCTCTGGAAACACCATATATTTT
d_call: -; j_call: TRBJ1-2; clone_size: -; v_call: TRBV6-6; cdr3_aa: CASSYEFYGYTF; cdr3_nt: TGTGCCAGCAGTTATGAGTTCTATGGCTACACCTTC